This T cell receptor (beta chain) came from a study of blood T cell repertoires in COVID-19. Study-level background: From the United States, Italy and Spain came samples of acute and convalescent COVID-19. From T cells, B-cell-depleted T cells, or PBMCs came the material, which was cDNA or gDNA.

This CDR3 region has 15 residues. Trimming took 1 base from V and 0 from J, leaving 7 bases between them. The germline gives CDR1 SGHTA, CDR2 FQGTGA. Seattle patient enrollment occurred during active infection, with longitudinal follow-up thereafter. This clone was detected once. As originally analysed: Amplification from reference gene primers served as the basis for estimated nucleated cell counts. Measured with immunoSEQ multiplex PCR; TCRdb has only the in-frame clones, and not every one. The V and J calls and the clone size are those of that table, but D and trimming were determined from the DNA. The data show roughly 120,000 clones, around nine tenths seen once.

The chain employs TRBV7-3 and TRBJ2-1; D call uncertain. Sequenced sample: peripheral blood. The TCR comes from a man over 45 with COVID-19, enrolled during active disease. CDR3 loop: CASSLIVSSYNEQFF. The CDR3 bases are TGTGCCAGCAGCTTAATCGTCAGCTCCTACAATGAGCAGTTCTTC.